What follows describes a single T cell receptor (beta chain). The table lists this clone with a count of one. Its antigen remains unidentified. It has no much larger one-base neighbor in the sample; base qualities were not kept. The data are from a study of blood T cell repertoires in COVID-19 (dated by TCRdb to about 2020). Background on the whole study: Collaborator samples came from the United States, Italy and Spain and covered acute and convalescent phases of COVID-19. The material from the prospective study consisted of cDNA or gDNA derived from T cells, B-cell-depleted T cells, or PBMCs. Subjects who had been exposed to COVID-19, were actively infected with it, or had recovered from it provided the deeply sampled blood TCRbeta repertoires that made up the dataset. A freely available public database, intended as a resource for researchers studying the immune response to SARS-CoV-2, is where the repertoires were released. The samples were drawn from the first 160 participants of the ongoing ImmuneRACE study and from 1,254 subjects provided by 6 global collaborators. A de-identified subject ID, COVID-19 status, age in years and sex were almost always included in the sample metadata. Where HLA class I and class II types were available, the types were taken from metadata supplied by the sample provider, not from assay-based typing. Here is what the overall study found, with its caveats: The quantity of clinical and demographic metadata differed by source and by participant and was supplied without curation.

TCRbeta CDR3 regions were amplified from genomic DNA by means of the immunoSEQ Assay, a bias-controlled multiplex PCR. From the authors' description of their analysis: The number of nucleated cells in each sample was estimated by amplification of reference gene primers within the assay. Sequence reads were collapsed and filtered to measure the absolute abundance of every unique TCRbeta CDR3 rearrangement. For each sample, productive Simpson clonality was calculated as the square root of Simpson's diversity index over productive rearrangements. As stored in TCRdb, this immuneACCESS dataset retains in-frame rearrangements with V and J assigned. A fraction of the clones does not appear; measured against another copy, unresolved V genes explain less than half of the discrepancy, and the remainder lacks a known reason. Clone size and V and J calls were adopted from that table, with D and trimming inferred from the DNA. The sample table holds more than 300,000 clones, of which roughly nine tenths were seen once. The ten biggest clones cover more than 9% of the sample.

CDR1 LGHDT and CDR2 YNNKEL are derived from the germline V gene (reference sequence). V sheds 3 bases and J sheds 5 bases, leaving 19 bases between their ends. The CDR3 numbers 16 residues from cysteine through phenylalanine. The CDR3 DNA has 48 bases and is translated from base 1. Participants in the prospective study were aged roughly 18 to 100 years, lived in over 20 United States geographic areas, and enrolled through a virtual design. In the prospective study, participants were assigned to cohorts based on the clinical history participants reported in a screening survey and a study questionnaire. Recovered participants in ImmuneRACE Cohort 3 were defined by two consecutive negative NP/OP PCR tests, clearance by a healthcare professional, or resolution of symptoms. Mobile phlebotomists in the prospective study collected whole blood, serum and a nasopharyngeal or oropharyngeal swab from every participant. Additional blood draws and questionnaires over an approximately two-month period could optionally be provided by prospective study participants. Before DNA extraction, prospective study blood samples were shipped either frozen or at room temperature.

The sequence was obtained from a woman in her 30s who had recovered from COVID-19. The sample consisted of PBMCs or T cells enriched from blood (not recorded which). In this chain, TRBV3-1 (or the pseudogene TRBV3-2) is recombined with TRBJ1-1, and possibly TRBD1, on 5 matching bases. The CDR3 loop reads CASSQGGWEGLTEAFF. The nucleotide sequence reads TGTGCCAGCAGCCAGGGGGGTTGGGAGGGGTTGACTGAAGCTTTCTTT.